This T cell receptor (beta chain) was found in a study of T cell repertoires in cytomegalovirus infection. Study information: From public TCR beta signatures came an indication of both CMV infection and matching HLA type. Study findings and constraints: Cumulative frequency (of public TCR beta family members) identified carriers of CMV plus the relevant HLA. Within the response measured ex vivo, HLA-C-restricted CMV-specific TCR beta clonotypes were dominant.

TCRdb passed the reads through MiXCR, listing each CDR3 protein once. Seen here are 250,000 to 300,000 distinct CDR3 sequences, about 23% observed once, and the top ten hold approximately 15%. As concerns this clonotype: Antigen: not known.

This CDR3 has 10 residues. Germline V CDR1 and CDR2: MDHEN, SYDVKM. The V end was cut by 8 bases, the J end by 8 bases, with 9 bases between. Specimen: PBMCs. The sequence came from a human donor in good health (CMV status not recorded). Some clones in this sample may be carry-over from other donors' samples. This chain uses TRBV28 with TRBJ1-2; D not resolved. This chain's CDR3 is CASGVNGYTF. CDR3 DNA: TGTGCCAGCGGTGTTAACGGCTACACCTTC.